Sequencing of this T cell receptor (beta chain) was carried out in a study of blood T cell repertoires in COVID-19 (dated by TCRdb to the early 2020s). General notes on the study: Samples covering the acute and convalescent phases of COVID-19 were provided by collaborators in the United States, Italy and Spain. The material from the prospective study consisted of cDNA or gDNA derived from T cells, B-cell-depleted T cells, or PBMCs. The dataset comprised deeply sampled blood TCRbeta repertoires from subjects exposed to, actively infected with, or recovered from COVID-19. A freely available public database, intended as a resource for researchers studying the immune response to SARS-CoV-2, is where the repertoires were released. The samples were drawn from the first 160 participants of the ongoing ImmuneRACE study and from 1,254 subjects provided by 6 global collaborators. Nearly every sample came with metadata listing a de-identified subject ID, COVID-19 status, age in years and sex. Where HLA class I and class II types were available, the types were taken from metadata supplied by the sample provider, not from assay-based typing. Broader findings and caveats from the paper: The amount of clinical and demographic metadata varied by source and participant and was provided uncurated.

In the prospective study, participants were about 18 to 95 years old, resided in fewer than 25 geographic areas of the United States, and were enrolled through a virtual design. To assign participants to cohorts, the prospective study relied on clinical history that participants themselves reported in a screening survey and a study questionnaire. Recovered participants in ImmuneRACE Cohort 3 were defined as having two consecutive negative NP/OP PCR tests, clearance from a healthcare professional, or resolution of symptoms. Mobile phlebotomists in the prospective study collected whole blood, serum and a nasopharyngeal or oropharyngeal swab from every participant. Over a roughly 2-month period, participants in the prospective study had the option of providing additional blood draws and questionnaires. Before DNA extraction, blood samples from the prospective study were shipped at room temperature or frozen.

The immunoSEQ Assay, a bias-controlled multiplex PCR, was used to amplify TCRbeta CDR3 regions from genomic DNA. The study's processing was this. The number of nucleated cells in each sample was estimated by amplification of reference gene primers within the assay. To quantify the absolute abundance of each unique TCRbeta CDR3 rearrangement, sequence reads were collapsed and filtered. For each sample, productive Simpson clonality was calculated by taking the square root of Simpson's diversity index across productive rearrangements. What TCRdb holds here is the immuneACCESS table cut down to in-frame rearrangements. Part of the clones is not present; checked against another copy, under half of the missing clones reflect an unresolved V gene, and the others are unexplained. V, J and clone size were drawn from that table, and D and trimming were deduced from the DNA. In this sample the table shows roughly 260,000 clones, 70% to 90% of which occur a single time. The top ten hold around 1.8% of the sample.

V loses 4 bases of germline sequence and J loses 4 bases, and the interval between the two ends is 15 bases. The germline V gene yields LGHNA for CDR1 and YNFKEQ for CDR2. The CDR3 sequence holds 15 residues, the cysteine and phenylalanine included. Only the CDR3 part of the read is kept: 45 bases, read in frame from the first base. In regard to this clone: The clone's antigen remains unknown. Base quality data are lacking; no much larger clone is found one base away.

Sequences were obtained from PBMCs or T cells enriched from blood (not recorded which). The chain is encoded by TRBV4-2 joined to TRBJ2-3, with a tentative D gene TRBD2 over 5 matching bases. The sequence came from a woman aged 50 to 60 who had recovered from COVID-19. The DNA is TGTGCCAGCAGCCCAGGACTGCCTGGGGCAGATACGCAGTATTTT. This gives the protein CASSPGLPGADTQYF.